This T cell receptor (beta chain) is from a study of lymphopenia after photon versus proton radiotherapy. Findings and limits, study-wide: Post-nadir diversity loss with photons came from oligoclonal expansion, particularly CD8+ Temra cells. Relative stability marked proton patients; photon patients lost diversity and naive cells. A bigger post-nadir fall in TCR diversity correlated inversely with survival time in deceased patients.

For this clone: The antigen remains unidentified.

TCRdb's copy holds only in-frame clones and misses some; the assay was immunoSEQ multiplex PCR. This sample has about 58,000 clones, with 70% to 85% found just once. CDR3 length: 14 amino acids. Germline V gene sequence: CDR1 SGHVS, CDR2 FNYEAQ. V shed 1 base and J 6 bases; nucleotides not matched to a gene: 6. The chain recombines TRBV7-6 with TRBJ2-7; 7 bases match TRBD2. The TCR was taken from a man aged 60 to 69 with pancreatic cancer. The starting material was peripheral blood, obtained from a patient treated with proton-based radiotherapy. The CDR3 DNA reads TGTGCCAGCAGCTTAGGAGCGGGAAAAGGCGAGCAGTACTTC. It yields the protein CASSLGAGKGEQYF.